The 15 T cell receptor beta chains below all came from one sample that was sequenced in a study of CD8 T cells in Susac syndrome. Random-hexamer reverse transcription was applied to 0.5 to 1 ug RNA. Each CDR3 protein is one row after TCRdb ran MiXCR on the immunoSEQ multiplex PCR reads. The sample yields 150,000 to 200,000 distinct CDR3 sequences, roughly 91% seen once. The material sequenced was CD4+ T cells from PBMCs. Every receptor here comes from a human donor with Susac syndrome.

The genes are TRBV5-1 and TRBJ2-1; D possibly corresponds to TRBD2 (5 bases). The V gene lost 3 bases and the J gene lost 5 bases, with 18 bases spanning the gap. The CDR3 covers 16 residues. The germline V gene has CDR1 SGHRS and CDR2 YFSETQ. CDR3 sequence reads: CASSYGSGLEDNEQFF. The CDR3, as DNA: TGCGCCAGCAGCTATGGATCCGGACTGGAAGACAATGAGCAGTTCTTC.

The CDR3 reads CASSWGNTEAFF. The CDR3 nucleotides are TGTGCCAGCAGTTGGGGGAACACTGAAGCTTTCTTT. The J gene is TRBJ1-1, the V gene TRBV11-2; no firm D call. Trimming removed 6 bases at V and 1 base at J, with 6 bases between. The CDR3 length is 12 residues. Per germline, CDR1 SGHAT and CDR2 FQNNGV.

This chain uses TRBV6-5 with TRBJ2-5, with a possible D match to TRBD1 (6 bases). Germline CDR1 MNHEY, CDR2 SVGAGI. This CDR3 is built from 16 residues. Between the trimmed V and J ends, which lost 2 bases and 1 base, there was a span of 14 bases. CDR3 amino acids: CASSYGADRPQETQYF. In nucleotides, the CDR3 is TGTGCCAGCAGTTACGGGGCAGACAGGCCCCAAGAGACCCAGTACTTC.

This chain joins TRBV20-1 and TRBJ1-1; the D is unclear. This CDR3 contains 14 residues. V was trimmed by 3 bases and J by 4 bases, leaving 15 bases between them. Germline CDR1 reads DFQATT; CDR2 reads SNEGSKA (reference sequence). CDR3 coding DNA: TGCAGTGCTAGGATAGGAGGGCCCCTCACTGAAGCTTTCTTT. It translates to CSARIGGPLTEAFF.

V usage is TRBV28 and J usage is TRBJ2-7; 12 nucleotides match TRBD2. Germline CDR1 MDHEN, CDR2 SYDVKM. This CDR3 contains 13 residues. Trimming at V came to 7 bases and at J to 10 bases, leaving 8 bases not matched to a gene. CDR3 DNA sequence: TGTGCCAGCACGACTAGCGGGAGCTTTAGCCAGTACTTC. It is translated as CASTTSGSFSQYF.

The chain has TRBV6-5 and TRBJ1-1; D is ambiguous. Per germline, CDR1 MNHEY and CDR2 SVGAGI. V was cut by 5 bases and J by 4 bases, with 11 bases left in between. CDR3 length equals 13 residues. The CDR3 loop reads CASSQDARTEAFF. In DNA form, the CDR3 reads TGTGCCAGCAGTCAGGACGCTCGCACTGAAGCTTTCTTT.

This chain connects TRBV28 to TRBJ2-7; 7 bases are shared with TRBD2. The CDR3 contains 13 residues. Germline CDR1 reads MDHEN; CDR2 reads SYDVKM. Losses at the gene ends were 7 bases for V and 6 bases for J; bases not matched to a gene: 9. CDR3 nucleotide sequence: TGTGCCAGCACCCCCTCCGGGAGGAGCGAGCAGTACTTC. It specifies CASTPSGRSEQYF.

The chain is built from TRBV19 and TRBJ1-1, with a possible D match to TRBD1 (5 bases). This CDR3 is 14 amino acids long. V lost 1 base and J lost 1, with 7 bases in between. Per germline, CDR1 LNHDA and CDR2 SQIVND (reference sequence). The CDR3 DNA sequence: TGTGCCAGTAGTATAGCAGGGCAGAACACTGAAGCTTTCTTT. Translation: CASSIAGQNTEAFF.

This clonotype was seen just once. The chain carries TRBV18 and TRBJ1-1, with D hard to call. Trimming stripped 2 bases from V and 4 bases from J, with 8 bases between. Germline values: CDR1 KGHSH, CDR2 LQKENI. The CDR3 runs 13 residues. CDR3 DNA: TGTGCCAGCTCACCAAATCCTAGCACTGAAGCTTTCTTT. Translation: CASSPNPSTEAFF.

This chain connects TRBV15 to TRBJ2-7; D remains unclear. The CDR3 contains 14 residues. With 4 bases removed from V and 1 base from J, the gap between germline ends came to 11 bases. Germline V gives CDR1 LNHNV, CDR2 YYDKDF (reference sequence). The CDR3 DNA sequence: TGTGCCACCAGCAAAATGACGGATTCCTACGAGCAGTACTTC. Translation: CATSKMTDSYEQYF.

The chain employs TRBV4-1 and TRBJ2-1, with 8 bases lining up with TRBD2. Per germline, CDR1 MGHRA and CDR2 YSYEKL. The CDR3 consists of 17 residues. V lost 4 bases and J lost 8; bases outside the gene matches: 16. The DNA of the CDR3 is TGCGCCAGCAGCCCCGATTTCAGCGGGAGTCAAATCTATGAGCAGTTCTTC. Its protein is CASSPDFSGSQIYEQFF.

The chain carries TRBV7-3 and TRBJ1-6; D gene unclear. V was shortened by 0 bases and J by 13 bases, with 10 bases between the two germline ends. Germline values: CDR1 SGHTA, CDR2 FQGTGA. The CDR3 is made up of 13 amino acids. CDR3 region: CASSLTGKSPLHF. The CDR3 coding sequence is TGTGCCAGCAGCTTAACGGGGAAATCCCCCCTCCACTTT.

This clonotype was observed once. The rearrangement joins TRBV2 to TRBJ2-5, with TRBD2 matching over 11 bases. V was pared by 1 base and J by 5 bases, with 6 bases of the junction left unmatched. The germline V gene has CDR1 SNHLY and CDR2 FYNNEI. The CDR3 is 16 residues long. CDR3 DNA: TGTGCCAGCAGTGAAGGAGGACTAGCGGGTTATGAGACCCAGTACTTC. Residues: CASSEGGLAGYETQYF. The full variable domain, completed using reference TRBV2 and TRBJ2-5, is EPEVTQTPSHQVTQMGQEVILRCVPISNHLYFYWYRQILGQKVEFLVSFYNNEISEKSEIFDDQFSVERPDGSNFTLKIRSTKLEDSAMYFCASSEGGLAGYETQYFGPGTRLLVL.

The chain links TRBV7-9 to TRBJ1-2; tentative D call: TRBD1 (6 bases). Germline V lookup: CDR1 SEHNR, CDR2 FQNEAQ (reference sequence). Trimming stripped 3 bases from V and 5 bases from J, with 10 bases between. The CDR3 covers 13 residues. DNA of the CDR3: TGTGCCAGCAGCTTTCCGGGGGCTTATGGCTACACCTTC. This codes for CASSFPGAYGYTF.

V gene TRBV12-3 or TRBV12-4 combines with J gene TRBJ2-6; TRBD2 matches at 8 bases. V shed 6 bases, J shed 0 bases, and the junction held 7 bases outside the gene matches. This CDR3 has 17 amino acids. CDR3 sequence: CASRPRGGSSGANVLTF. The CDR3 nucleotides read TGTGCCAGCAGGCCTCGGGGGGGAAGCTCTGGGGCCAACGTCCTGACTTTC.